This TCR beta chain came from a study of T cell repertoires in cytomegalovirus infection. From the reads, TCRdb called clonotypes with MiXCR, one entry per CDR3 protein. The sample shows more than 650,000 distinct CDR3 sequences, roughly 35% of them seen only once. Trimming shortened V by 1 base and J by 4 bases, and 8 bases separated the two germline ends. CDR1 is LNHDA, CDR2 SQIVND, per germline (reference sequence). The length of the CDR3 is 14 residues. This clonotype was observed once. The specimen sequenced was PBMCs. The chain combines TRBV19 with TRBJ2-1; D gene uncertain. This receptor was taken from a human donor in good health (CMV status not recorded). Some clones in this sample may be carry-over from other donors' samples. This chain's CDR3 is CASSIAVNYNEQFF. The CDR3 region has the DNA TGTGCCAGTAGTATAGCGGTCAATTACAATGAGCAGTTCTTC. The full variable domain, rest sourced from reference TRBV19 and TRBJ2-1, is DGGITQSPKYLFRKEGQNVTLSCEQNLNHDAMYWYRQDPGQGLRLIYYSQIVNDFQKGDIAEGYSVSREKKESFPLTVTSAQKNPTAFYLCASSIAVNYNEQFFGPGTRLTVL.